A single sample gave rise to the 9 T cell receptor beta chains below, sequenced in a study of blood T cells in healthy people across ages. The authors ran a second PCR of roughly 6 to 11 cycles using a sample-barcoded 5' primer and a J-beta primer mix. TCRdb re-called the 5' RACE reads through MiXCR, storing one row per CDR3 protein. The table records roughly 930,000 distinct CDR3 sequences, about 44% of them present only once. What was sequenced was blood. The receptors here all came from a man aged 25 to 40 in good health.

This clonotype was found a few times. The chain is built from TRBV7-9 and TRBJ2-3; the D is unclear. The germline V and J ends were trimmed by 2 bases and 2 bases, with 11 bases remaining between them. The CDR3 is 15 residues long. Looked up from germline, CDR1 is SEHNR and CDR2 is FQNEAQ (reference sequence). The CDR3, as DNA: TGTGCCAGCAGCTTATTAGCAGAAACCACAGATACGCAGTATTTT. Protein product: CASSLLAETTDTQYF.

The chain links TRBV7-2 to TRBJ2-4; 9 nucleotides align to TRBD2. The trim removed 2 bases at V and 5 bases at J, leaving 7 bases unmatched. Germline-derived CDR1 and CDR2 are SGHTA and FQGNSA. The CDR3 runs to 16 residues. Written as DNA, the CDR3 is TGTGCCAGCAGCTTAAGTGCGGGGGGGCATGAAAACATTCAGTACTTC. This sequence encodes CASSLSAGGHENIQYF.

The table lists this clonotype with many counts. This chain joins TRBV20-1 and TRBJ2-5; a possible D gene is TRBD2 (5 bases). From germline, CDR1 is DFQATT and CDR2 SNEGSKA (reference sequence). Between the trimmed V and J ends, which lost 8 bases and 1 base, there was a span of 11 bases. CDR3 length equals 12 residues. The CDR3 is CSPTGSQETQYF. CDR3 coding DNA: TGCAGTCCCACGGGGAGCCAAGAGACCCAGTACTTC.

The chain recombines TRBV6-5 with TRBJ2-3; D unclear. V dropped 2 bases and J dropped 6 bases, with 9 bases sitting between them. Germline values: CDR1 MNHEY, CDR2 SVGAGI. This CDR3 comprises 13 residues. DNA for the CDR3: TGTGCCAGCAGTTACCGTCTTGTGGATACGCAGTATTTT. Amino acid sequence: CASSYRLVDTQYF.

The chain couples TRBV30 to TRBJ2-7; weak D call: TRBD1 (5 bases). Germline V gives CDR1 GTSNPN, CDR2 SVGIG (reference sequence). The CDR3 is 16 amino acids. The germline V and J ends were trimmed by 1 base and 3 bases, with 19 bases remaining between them. DNA of the CDR3: TGTGCCTGGAGTGGAGATTTTGACAGACCCCTCTACGAGCAGTACTTC. Encoded protein: CAWSGDFDRPLYEQYF.

A few counts support this clonotype. The DNA for the CDR3 is TGCGCCAGCAGCCCGGTTAGGGCATCTAACTATGGCTACACCTTC. Translating it yields CASSPVRASNYGYTF. The rearrangement links TRBV4-1 to TRBJ1-2; no firm D call. The V gene lost 4 bases and the J gene lost 0 bases, with 12 bases spanning the gap. Germline CDR1 is MGHRA and CDR2 is YSYEKL. The CDR3 contains 15 residues.

This clonotype was seen once. This may come from a read error, since a much larger clone is one base off. The V and J genes are TRBV10-3 and TRBJ2-1; perhaps TRBD1 as D (5 bases). Matching the DNA end better, TRBJ2-7 makes the J call doubtful. Germline loops: CDR1 ENHRY, CDR2 SYGVKD. The CDR3 consists of 12 residues. The CDR3 DNA reads TGTGCCATCAGCCTTCTAGGGGATGAGCAGTACTTC. Its translation is CAISLLGDEQYF.

V is TRBV28 and J is TRBJ1-1, with TRBD1 matching over 7 bases. CDR1 is MDHEN, CDR2 SYDVKM, per germline. V shed 5 bases, J shed 5 bases, and the junction held 8 bases outside the gene matches. CDR3 length: 14 amino acids. CDR3 nucleotides: TGTGCCAGCAGTCGTCGGGGACAGAAGACTGAAGCTTTCTTT. The encoded protein is CASSRRGQKTEAFF. Based on the CDR3 plus reference TRBV28 and TRBJ1-1, the full variable domain is DVKVTQSSRYLVKRTGEKVFLECVQDMDHENMFWYRQDPGLGLRLIYFSYDVKMKEKGDIPEGYSVSREKKERFSLILESASTNQTSMYLCASSRRGQKTEAFFGQGTRLTVV.

V is TRBV5-1 and J is TRBJ2-3; D perhaps matches TRBD1 (5 bases). The CDR3 contains 15 residues. Trimming cost V 0 bases and J 2 bases, with 10 bases left between them. Germline V gene data show CDR1 as SGHRS and CDR2 as YFSETQ. In DNA form, the CDR3 reads TGCGCCAGCAGCTTGGCTGGGGCGGTCACAGATACGCAGTATTTT. Translating gives CASSLAGAVTDTQYF.